The 17 T cell receptor beta chains given below trace back to one sample, sequenced in a study of CD8 T cells in Susac syndrome. Random hexamers were used to reverse transcribe the RNA input (0.5 to 1 ug). MiXCR, run by TCRdb on the immunoSEQ multiplex PCR reads, gives a single entry per CDR3 protein. The data show 150,000 to 200,000 distinct CDR3 sequences, roughly 95% seen once. The sequenced material came from CD4+ T cells from PBMCs. The source is a human donor with Susac syndrome.

The chain links TRBV9 to TRBJ2-5, with D possibly matching TRBD2 (6 bases). Per germline, CDR1 SGDLS and CDR2 YYNGEE. Trimming removed 4 bases from V and 2 bases from J, with 15 bases in between. This CDR3 is built from 15 residues. The CDR3: CASSLSSGVQETQYF. CDR3 sequence (DNA): TGTGCCAGCAGCCTATCGTCGGGGGTACAAGAGACCCAGTACTTC.

The chain combines TRBV14 with TRBJ1-1; possible D gene TRBD1, 5 bases. V gave up 5 bases and J gave up 3 bases, with 16 bases separating them. Germline values: CDR1 SGHDN, CDR2 FVKESK. The CDR3 contains 15 residues. In nucleotides, the CDR3 is TGTGCCAGCAGCGTGGGACTTCAAGGGGACACTGAAGCTTTCTTT. Protein product: CASSVGLQGDTEAFF.

This clonotype was seen a single time. The chain employs TRBV15 and TRBJ2-7; no clear D. The CDR3 sequence is 16 residues long. V was pared by 0 bases and J by 1 base, with 13 bases between. Germline CDR1 LNHNV, CDR2 YYDKDF (reference sequence). The CDR3 here is CATSRDPGSGSYEQYF. DNA of the CDR3: TGTGCCACCAGCAGAGATCCCGGGTCCGGATCCTACGAGCAGTACTTC.

The chain employs TRBV20-1 and TRBJ2-2; possible D gene TRBD2, 6 bases. CDR3 length: 15 amino acids. The germline V and J ends were trimmed by 3 bases and 0 bases, with 11 bases remaining between them. Germline loops: CDR1 DFQATT, CDR2 SNEGSKA (reference sequence). This chain's CDR3 is CSASLAGPNTGELFF. CDR3 coding DNA: TGCAGTGCTAGTTTGGCGGGGCCGAACACCGGGGAGCTGTTTTTT.

This clonotype was detected only once. The V and J genes are TRBV30 and TRBJ2-1; 7 bases are shared with TRBD2. The CDR3 length is 16 residues. Germline-derived CDR1 and CDR2 are GTSNPN and SVGIG (reference sequence). Losses at the gene ends were 0 bases for V and 4 bases for J; bases not matched to a gene: 9. This CDR3 reads CAWSVLFGRGYNEQFF. The CDR3 coding sequence is TGTGCCTGGAGTGTACTATTTGGGCGGGGGTACAATGAGCAGTTCTTC.

This CDR3 is CASSRSAGASRDEQFF. The CDR3 DNA is TGTGCCAGCAGCCGATCAGCGGGAGCATCTAGGGATGAGCAGTTCTTC. V and J are TRBV7-6 and TRBJ2-1; 8 positions match TRBD2. CDR1 SGHVS and CDR2 FNYEAQ come from the germline V gene. Trimming removed 5 bases from V and 8 bases from J; junction bases left unmatched: 14. The CDR3 has 16 amino acids.

V gene TRBV7-8 combines with J gene TRBJ2-7; maybe TRBD1 (5 bases). The germline V gene has CDR1 SGHVS and CDR2 FQNEAQ. Trimming removed 0 bases at V and 4 bases at J, with 10 bases between. This CDR3 is built from 14 residues. In nucleotides, the CDR3 is TGTGCCAGCAGCTTAGCCCCAGGGATGTACGAGCAGTACGTC. Its protein product is CASSLAPGMYEQYV.

This clonotype was recorded once. This sequence joins TRBV6-6 and TRBJ2-5; perhaps TRBD2 as D (6 bases). The CDR3 totals 15 residues. Trimming removed 0 bases at V and 2 bases at J, with 10 bases between. Germline V gene lookup returns CDR1 MNHNY and CDR2 SVGAGI (reference sequence). As DNA, the CDR3 is TGTGCCAGCAGTTACTCGGCCGGGGGACAAGAGACCCAGTACTTC. As protein: CASSYSAGGQETQYF.

The chain carries TRBV11-2 and TRBJ2-5, with D perhaps assigned TRBD1 or TRBD2 (5 bases each). Trimming stripped 3 bases from V and 2 bases from J, with 10 bases between. The CDR3 is made up of 14 amino acids. CDR1 and CDR2 from the germline V gene are SGHAT and FQNNGV. The CDR3 DNA follows: TGTGCCAGCAGCTTTTCCGGGACGCAAGAGACCCAGTACTTC. It codes for CASSFSGTQETQYF.

This chain links TRBV7-9 with TRBJ2-1, with D possibly being TRBD2 (7 bases). The V gene lost 5 bases and the J gene lost 3 bases, with 17 bases spanning the gap. CDR1 is SEHNR and CDR2 is FQNEAQ in the germline V gene (reference sequence). The CDR3 is 16 amino acids. The CDR3 loop is CASSPWGGAIYNEQFF. CDR3 nucleotides: TGTGCCAGCAGCCCCTGGGGGGGGGCTATCTACAATGAGCAGTTCTTC.

The V and J genes are TRBV29-1 and TRBJ1-2; D remains unclear. CDR1 is SQVTM, CDR2 ANQGSEA, per germline. V shed 7 bases and J shed 4 bases, with 19 bases lying between them. The CDR3 has 14 residues. In DNA, the CDR3 is TGCAGCGCCCAGCCTCTTAGTATAGCCTATGGCTACACCTTC. This gives the protein CSAQPLSIAYGYTF.

CDR3 nucleotides: TGTGCCACCAGCAGAGACTCCGGAGGGGAGCAGTACGTC. This codes for CATSRDSGGEQYV. The chain joins TRBV15 to TRBJ2-7; D possibly corresponds to TRBD2 (6 bases). The CDR3 contains 13 residues. Germline V gene sequence: CDR1 LNHNV, CDR2 YYDKDF (reference sequence). Trimming pared 0 bases from V and 7 bases from J, leaving 10 bases between.

V usage is TRBV5-6 and J usage is TRBJ2-1; no definite D call. The CDR3 extends over 12 amino acids. The germline V gene has CDR1 SGHDT and CDR2 YYEEEE. V dropped 3 bases and J dropped 4 bases, with 5 bases sitting between them. Here the CDR3 reads CASSWLYNEQFF. In DNA form, the CDR3 reads TGTGCCAGCAGCTGGCTGTACAATGAGCAGTTCTTC.

The chain links TRBV2 to TRBJ2-4; D not certain. The length of the CDR3 is 16 residues. Germline CDR1 is SNHLY and CDR2 is FYNNEI. The V end lost 1 base, the J end lost 0 bases, and 10 bases lay between the germline ends. This CDR3 is CASSEDGLIAKNIQYF. The CDR3 DNA sequence: TGTGCCAGCAGTGAAGATGGGTTGATAGCCAAAAACATTCAGTACTTC.

This clonotype was recorded once. The chain uses TRBV15 and TRBJ2-7; D possibly corresponds to TRBD2 (5 bases). This CDR3 comprises 13 residues. CDR1 is LNHNV, CDR2 YYDKDF, per germline (reference sequence). V lost 6 bases, J lost 4 bases, and 13 bases lay in between. The CDR3 loop is CATRRENRYEQYF. CDR3 in DNA: TGTGCCACCAGAAGGGAGAACCGATACGAGCAGTACTTC.

This sequence joins TRBV25-1 and TRBJ2-3, with 8 bases fitting TRBD2. This CDR3 is 17 amino acids long. J lost 4 bases, V lost 3 bases, and 12 bases had no gene match. In germline, CDR1 is MGHDK, CDR2 SYGVNS. The CDR3 region is CASSENRAGVLPDTQYF. The CDR3 nucleotides read TGTGCCAGCAGTGAGAATCGAGCGGGAGTCCTCCCAGATACGCAGTATTTT.

The chain joins TRBV6-5 to TRBJ2-7, with 7 positions matching TRBD2. V was pared by 8 bases and J by 3 bases, with 4 bases of the junction left unmatched. CDR1 is MNHEY and CDR2 is SVGAGI in the germline V gene. This CDR3 region has 12 residues. The CDR3 sequence: CASGKRDYEQYF. For the CDR3, the DNA is TGTGCCAGCGGGAAGCGGGACTACGAGCAGTACTTC.